What follows are 27 T cell receptor beta chains derived from one specimen sequenced in a study of CD8 T cells in ankylosing spondylitis. Broader study findings: About 8 highly homologous variants made up a TCR beta motif, and this motif appeared characteristic of ankylosing spondylitis blood.

TCRdb re-derived calls from the 5' RACE reads in MiXCR, one entry per CDR3 protein. The sample has some 840,000 distinct CDR3 sequences, approximately 12% seen once. The antigens of these receptors remain unknown. Sequencing was done on a sample of blood, either unsorted or a sorted T cell fraction (not recorded which). Receptors originate from a male donor with ankylosing spondylitis.

This clonotype has a handful of counts. The chain uses TRBV7-3 and TRBJ2-7; D uncertain. CDR1 and CDR2 from the germline V gene are SGHTA and FQGTGA. The CDR3 covers 13 residues. V lost 0 bases, J lost 5 bases, and 8 bases lay in between. The CDR3, as DNA: TGTGCCAGCAGCTTAACGAAGGAACACGAGCAGTACTTC. Its protein is CASSLTKEHEQYF.

This clonotype was detected only a few times. The chain carries TRBV20-1 and TRBJ1-2; 8 bases are a match to TRBD1. This CDR3 contains 13 residues. Trimming removed 6 bases from V and 5 bases from J; junction bases left unmatched: 8. Germline V gene sequence: CDR1 DFQATT, CDR2 SNEGSKA (reference sequence). The CDR3 is CSAGTGPGYGYTF. The CDR3 coding sequence is TGCAGTGCCGGGACAGGCCCGGGATATGGCTACACCTTC.

The chain has TRBV19 and TRBJ2-2; a weak D match, TRBD1 (5 bases). The CDR3 is 15 residues long. Germline loops: CDR1 LNHDA, CDR2 SQIVND (reference sequence). Trimming cost V 5 bases and J 1 base, with 11 bases left between them. CDR3 loop: CASSPRAKNTGELFF. In nucleotides, the CDR3 is TGTGCCAGTAGTCCCAGGGCCAAGAACACCGGGGAGCTGTTTTTT.

The chain links TRBV6-1 to TRBJ2-3, with 7 bases lining up with TRBD1. The V gene's germline CDR1 is MNHNS and CDR2 SASEGT. V gave up 6 bases and J gave up 4 bases; unmatched junction bases: 7. The CDR3 has 14 amino acids. The CDR3 bases are TGTGCCAGCAGGCGCCGACAGGGCCCAGATACGCAGTATTTT. Translating it yields CASRRRQGPDTQYF.

The sample holds a few counts of this clonotype. J is TRBJ2-7 and V is TRBV20-1; D possibly corresponds to TRBD1 (5 bases). The V gene's germline CDR1 is DFQATT and CDR2 SNEGSKA (reference sequence). Trimming took 0 bases from V and 3 from J, leaving 12 bases between them. The CDR3 covers 14 residues. The CDR3: CSARDWQGFYEQYF. In nucleotides, the CDR3 is TGCAGTGCTAGAGATTGGCAGGGCTTCTACGAGCAGTACTTC.

This clonotype was counted ten times or more. The V and J genes are TRBV19 and TRBJ2-5, with 10 bases aligning to TRBD2. This CDR3 has 17 amino acids. With 5 bases clipped from V and 0 bases from J, the junction kept 9 bases outside the gene matches. Germline-derived CDR1 and CDR2 are LNHDA and SQIVND (reference sequence). The CDR3 loop reads CASSARRTSGDQETQYF. CDR3 sequence (DNA): TGTGCCAGTAGTGCAAGGCGGACTAGCGGAGACCAAGAGACCCAGTACTTC.

V gene TRBV5-6 combines with J gene TRBJ1-3; D is unclear. Trimming removed 3 bases from V and 2 bases from J, with 6 bases in between. There are 13 residues in the CDR3. Per germline, CDR1 SGHDT and CDR2 YYEEEE. CDR3 in amino acids: CASSSWPGNTIYF. The DNA for the CDR3 is TGTGCCAGCAGCTCCTGGCCTGGAAACACCATATATTTT.

In this sample, this clonotype turned up a few times. V is TRBV9 and J is TRBJ2-2; possibly TRBD1 for D (6 bases). This CDR3 is built from 15 residues. V dropped 3 bases and J dropped 2 bases, with 11 bases sitting between them. The germline V gene has CDR1 SGDLS and CDR2 YYNGEE. CDR3 protein: CASSEQQGNTGELFF. CDR3 DNA sequence: TGTGCCAGCAGCGAGCAACAGGGAAACACCGGGGAGCTGTTTTTT. The complete variable domain, with remaining parts taken from reference TRBV9 and TRBJ2-2, reads DSGVTQTPKHLITATGQRVTLRCSPRSGDLSVYWYQQSLDQGLQFLIQYYNGEERAKGNILERFSAQQFPDLHSELNLSSLELGDSALYFCASSEQQGNTGELFFGEGSRLTVL.

This clonotype was counted only a few times. This chain joins TRBV28 and TRBJ2-7; D remains ambiguous. The V end lost 5 bases, the J end lost 3 bases, and 17 bases lay between the germline ends. This CDR3 has 15 residues. Looked up from germline, CDR1 is MDHEN and CDR2 is SYDVKM. The CDR3 sequence: CASSAPWKSLYEQYF. Written as DNA, the CDR3 is TGTGCCAGCAGTGCCCCTTGGAAATCCCTCTACGAGCAGTACTTC.

This clonotype has just a few counts. The V call is TRBV7-2, the J call TRBJ2-1; D perhaps matches TRBD2 (5 bases). Trimming left V 8 bases short and J 10 bases short, with 12 bases between. Germline V gene sequence: CDR1 SGHTA, CDR2 FQGNSA. CDR3 length: 11 residues. The CDR3 nucleotides read TGTGCCAGCCGACGGGGTACCGAGCAGTTCTTC. Amino acid sequence: CASRRGTEQFF.

This chain connects TRBV24-1 to TRBJ2-1; D possibly matches TRBD1 or TRBD2 (5 bases each). Germline V gene lookup returns CDR1 KGHDR and CDR2 SFDVKD. The CDR3 extends over 16 amino acids. V lost 2 bases and J lost 8, with 18 bases in between. The CDR3 loop reads CATSDWSRDRPDEQFF. The CDR3 DNA sequence: TGTGCCACCAGTGATTGGTCCCGGGACCGCCCGGATGAGCAGTTCTTC.

This clonotype appeared a few times. The chain joins TRBV4-2 to TRBJ2-1, with 11 bases lining up with TRBD2. The CDR3 is 16 residues long. Germline trimming cut 1 base from V and 4 bases from J; bases unmatched to any gene: 3. The V gene's germline CDR1 is LGHNA and CDR2 YNFKEQ. Here the CDR3 reads CASSQVAGGRYNEQFF. Written as DNA, the CDR3 is TGTGCCAGCAGCCAAGTAGCGGGGGGGCGATACAATGAGCAGTTCTTC.

This clonotype was detected only a few times. J is TRBJ2-2 and V is TRBV4-3, with 9 bases matching TRBD1. CDR1 is LGHNA, CDR2 YSLEER, per germline. With 5 bases clipped from V and 5 bases from J, the junction kept 6 bases outside the gene matches. This CDR3 comprises 15 residues. CDR3 residues: CASSEQGAWTGELFF. The DNA for the CDR3 is TGCGCCAGCAGCGAACAGGGGGCGTGGACCGGGGAGCTGTTTTTT.

The V and J genes are TRBV10-3 and TRBJ2-7, with 8 nucleotides matching TRBD2. Germline V gene sequence: CDR1 ENHRY, CDR2 SYGVKD. This CDR3 contains 12 residues. Here the CDR3 reads CASSRSGSEQYF. In DNA form, the CDR3 reads TGTGCTTCAAGCCGGAGCGGGAGCGAGCAGTACTTC.

This clonotype was seen at least ten times. The rearrangement joins TRBV20-1 to TRBJ2-5, with TRBD1 matching 7 bases. The CDR3 has 14 residues. Germline lookup yields CDR1 DFQATT and CDR2 SNEGSKA (reference sequence). Trimming removed 6 bases from V and 1 base from J; junction bases left unmatched: 8. For the CDR3, the DNA is TGCAGTGCCCCAGGGGGTTCGGCCCAAGAGACCCAGTACTTC. This translates into CSAPGGSAQETQYF.

This clonotype has only a few counts. A much bigger clone sits one base away, suggesting this may be a read error. This chain links TRBV20-1 with TRBJ2-1; no firm D call. This CDR3 has 15 residues. V was shortened by 0 bases and J by 1 base, with 10 bases between the two germline ends. CDR1 DFQATT and CDR2 SNEGSKA come from the germline V gene (reference sequence). The CDR3 sequence: CSARDLARSYNEQFF. CDR3 nucleotide sequence: TGCAGTGCTAGAGATCTGGCTAGATCCTACAATGAGCAGTTCTTC.

This clonotype was observed at least ten times. The rearrangement links TRBV6-5 to TRBJ1-1; D is ambiguous. The germline V and J ends were trimmed by 2 bases and 4 bases, with 11 bases remaining between them. CDR3 length equals 14 residues. Looked up from germline, CDR1 is MNHEY and CDR2 is SVGAGI. Here the CDR3 reads CASSYAAVGTEAFF. The CDR3 region has the DNA TGTGCCAGCAGTTACGCGGCAGTGGGCACTGAAGCTTTCTTT.

This clonotype was recorded a few times. The chain links TRBV20-1 to TRBJ2-5; 12 nucleotides agree with TRBD2. Trimming took 3 bases from V and 2 from J; bases not matched to a gene: 7. The CDR3 is made up of 16 amino acids. Per germline, CDR1 DFQATT and CDR2 SNEGSKA (reference sequence). CDR3 loop: CSARKGTSGYQETQYF. CDR3 in DNA: TGCAGTGCTAGGAAGGGGACTAGCGGGTATCAAGAGACCCAGTACTTC.

This clonotype turned up a few times. V gene TRBV7-8 combines with J gene TRBJ2-5; TRBD2 aligns across 7 bases. V shed 3 bases and J 3 bases; nucleotides not matched to a gene: 7. This CDR3 region has 15 residues. CDR1 is SGHVS and CDR2 is FQNEAQ in the germline V gene. The CDR3 nucleotides are TGTGCCAGCAGCTTCCGGGGGGATCGAAAAGAGACCCAGTACTTC. Encoded protein: CASSFRGDRKETQYF. Looking up the rest from reference TRBV7-8 and TRBJ2-5 gives the full variable domain: GAGVSQSPRYKVAKRGQDVALRCDPISGHVSLFWYQQALGQGPEFLTYFQNEAQLDKSGLPSDRFFAERPEGSVSTLKIQRTQQEDSAVYLCASSFRGDRKETQYFGPGTRLLVL.

This clonotype has more than one count but fewer than ten. At one boundary the junction diverges from the germline segment, which might be a read error. The chain has TRBV18 and TRBJ2-7; D could derive from TRBD1 or TRBD2 (5 bases each). This CDR3 contains 12 residues. Germline CDR1 KGHSH, CDR2 LQKENI. DNA for the CDR3: TGTGCCAGCTCAAGTCCGGGACCGGGGATGAACTTC. Protein sequence: CASSSPGPGMNF.

A few counts support this clonotype. As DNA, the CDR3 is TGCAGCGTCGTGATGGACAGGGGGCGGGAGACCCAGTACTTC. Its translation: CSVVMDRGRETQYF. The chain carries TRBV29-1 and TRBJ2-5; 11 bases match TRBD1. Per germline, CDR1 SQVTM and CDR2 ANQGSEA. CDR3 size: 14 residues. V shed 6 bases and J 5 bases; nucleotides not matched to a gene: 8.

The rearrangement joins TRBV7-2 to TRBJ2-5; 9 nucleotides align to TRBD2. Germline values: CDR1 SGHTA, CDR2 FQGNSA. Losses at the gene ends were 5 bases for V and 5 bases for J; bases not matched to a gene: 12. This CDR3 region has 16 residues. CDR3 DNA sequence: TGTGCCAGCAGCCGCCGGCTAGCGGGAATGTACGAGACCCAGTACTTC. Translation gives CASSRRLAGMYETQYF. Based on the CDR3 plus reference TRBV7-2 and TRBJ2-5, the full variable domain is GAGVSQSPSNKVTEKGKDVELRCDPISGHTALYWYRQSLGQGLEFLIYFQGNSAPDKSGLPSDRFSAERTGGSVSTLTIQRTQQEDSAVYLCASSRRLAGMYETQYFGPGTRLLVL.

Only a few counts were recorded for this clonotype. This chain connects TRBV20-1 to TRBJ2-7, with D perhaps being TRBD1 or TRBD2 (6 bases each). The V gene's germline CDR1 is DFQATT and CDR2 SNEGSKA (reference sequence). The CDR3 runs 14 residues. The V and J ends lost 8 bases and 4 bases respectively, with 21 bases between them. Here the CDR3 reads CSPVFRGQGYEQYF. CDR3 sequence (DNA): TGCAGTCCCGTGTTTCGGGGGCAGGGTTACGAGCAGTACTTC.

The table lists this clonotype with many counts. The J gene is TRBJ1-1, the V gene TRBV29-1; no firm D call. Between the trimmed V and J ends, which lost 6 bases and 3 bases, there was a span of 14 bases. This CDR3 is built from 13 residues. Germline V CDR1 and CDR2: SQVTM, ANQGSEA. DNA of the CDR3: TGCAGCGTGGAAAAAGGACGAGACACTGAAGCTTTCTTT. This encodes CSVEKGRDTEAFF.

This clonotype showed up many times. The J gene is TRBJ2-3, the V gene TRBV7-2; 12 bases are shared with TRBD2. The CDR3 runs 16 residues. V shed 1 base, J shed 9 bases, and the junction held 8 bases outside the gene matches. In germline, CDR1 is SGHTA, CDR2 FQGNSA. CDR3 protein: CASSLEVLAGGPTQYF. DNA for the CDR3: TGTGCCAGCAGCTTAGAAGTCCTAGCGGGAGGGCCAACGCAGTATTTT. Based on the CDR3 plus reference TRBV7-2 and TRBJ2-3, the full variable domain is GAGVSQSPSNKVTEKGKDVELRCDPISGHTALYWYRQSLGQGLEFLIYFQGNSAPDKSGLPSDRFSAERTGGSVSTLTIQRTQQEDSAVYLCASSLEVLAGGPTQYFGPGTRLTVL.

This clonotype was seen ten or more times. The CDR3 region has the DNA TGCAGTGCTATTAGAGGGAGCAATCAGCCCCAGCATTTT. Its translation: CSAIRGSNQPQHF. The chain recombines TRBV20-1 with TRBJ1-5; D is unresolved. The germline V gene encodes CDR1 DFQATT and CDR2 SNEGSKA (reference sequence). V was cut by 4 bases and J by 1 base, with 8 bases left in between. This CDR3 has 13 residues.

This clonotype was observed a handful of times. This rearrangement joins TRBV10-3 to TRBJ2-1, with 10 bases aligning to TRBD2. The V segment lost 5 bases and the J segment 0 bases; nucleotides outside the gene matches: 4. CDR3 length: 16 residues. Looked up from germline, CDR1 is ENHRY and CDR2 is SYGVKD. Here the CDR3 DNA reads TGTGCCATCAGTAACGGACTAGCGGCCTCCTACAATGAGCAGTTCTTC. Translating gives CAISNGLAASYNEQFF.